What follows are 26 T cell receptor beta chains derived from one specimen sequenced in a study of blood T cell repertoires in COVID-19. Method: immunoSEQ multiplex PCR; TCRdb's copy keeps in-frame clones and lacks some. Of some 150,000 clones in the sample, roughly 82% were seen once. Input material: peripheral blood. The receptors were sampled from a woman in her forties or fifties with acute or convalescent COVID-19.

This chain joins TRBV29-1 and TRBJ2-7, with D possibly TRBD2 on 6 matching bases. Looked up from germline, CDR1 is SQVTM and CDR2 is ANQGSEA. Trimming took off 6 bases at V and 6 bases at J, with 18 bases between the two ends. The CDR3 extends over 13 amino acids. The CDR3: CSVAPRDGGEQYF. The CDR3 region has the DNA TGCAGCGTAGCTCCAAGGGACGGGGGCGAGCAGTACTTC.

The chain joins TRBV21-1 to TRBJ2-2; the table assigns TRBD2, which was not confirmed against the DNA. TRBV21-1 is marked as a pseudogene. This CDR3 comprises 22 residues. The chain's CDR3 is CASSKSPSPATRTSGRSGELFF. The CDR3 DNA reads as TGTGCCAGCAGCAAAAGTCCCTCGCCTGCGACAAGGACTAGCGGGAGGTCCGGGGAGCTGTTTTTT.

The genes are TRBV6-2 or TRBV6-3 and TRBJ2-7; TRBD2 agrees at 13 bases. V was pared by 6 bases and J by 2 bases, with 1 base of the junction left unmatched. CDR1 MNHEY and CDR2 SVGEGT come from the germline V gene. The CDR3 extends over 14 amino acids. CDR3 residues: CASSGLAGAYEQYF. The CDR3 DNA reads as TGTGCCAGCAGCGGACTAGCGGGGGCCTACGAGCAGTACTTC.

The J gene is TRBJ2-1, the V gene TRBV5-1; 11 bases agree with TRBD2. The CDR3 covers 15 residues. Germline CDR1 SGHRS, CDR2 YFSETQ. Trimming took 5 bases from V and 6 from J; bases not matched to a gene: 7. DNA for the CDR3: TGCGCCAGCAGTCAAACCGGGACTAGCGGCAATGAGCAGTTCTTC. It translates to CASSQTGTSGNEQFF.

V is TRBV18 and J is TRBJ2-7; 7 bases agree with TRBD2. The trim removed 3 bases at V and 3 bases at J, leaving 5 bases unmatched. The CDR3 extends over 14 amino acids. CDR1 is KGHSH and CDR2 is LQKENI in the germline V gene. CDR3 loop: CASSPGLPDYEQYF. The DNA of the CDR3 is TGTGCCAGCTCACCGGGACTACCTGACTACGAGCAGTACTTC.

The V gene is TRBV14, the J gene TRBJ1-2, with TRBD1 matching 10 bases. The CDR3 totals 15 residues. With V trimmed by 2 bases and J by 4 bases, 4 bases remained unmatched. Germline assignment: CDR1 SGHDN and CDR2 FVKESK. CDR3 protein: CASSQLDRGLYGYTF. Here the CDR3 DNA reads TGTGCCAGCAGCCAATTAGACAGGGGGCTCTATGGCTACACCTTC.

The gene calls are TRBV7-6 and TRBJ2-7; 8 nucleotides agree with TRBD2. CDR1 and CDR2 from the germline V gene are SGHVS and FNYEAQ. The CDR3 spans 16 residues. V trimming: 8 bases; J trimming: 3 bases; junction bases outside the gene matches: 15. CDR3 sequence: CASASGVAGSGYEQYF. CDR3 sequence (DNA): TGTGCCAGCGCCTCAGGGGTAGCGGGATCTGGCTACGAGCAGTACTTC.

This sequence joins TRBV9 and TRBJ1-3; D is ambiguous. Trimming removed 1 base at V and 0 bases at J, with 11 bases between. This CDR3 has 16 amino acids. Germline CDR1 reads SGDLS; CDR2 reads YYNGEE. CDR3 in DNA: TGTGCCAGCAGCGTACTCGAGCGTGTCTCTGGAAACACCATATATTTT. Amino acid sequence: CASSVLERVSGNTIYF. Full variable domain (remainder filled in from reference TRBV9 and TRBJ1-3): DSGVTQTPKHLITATGQRVTLRCSPRSGDLSVYWYQQSLDQGLQFLIQYYNGEERAKGNILERFSAQQFPDLHSELNLSSLELGDSALYFCASSVLERVSGNTIYFGEGSWLTVV.

V gene TRBV7-9 combines with J gene TRBJ2-5; 9 nucleotides align to TRBD2. CDR3 length: 16 amino acids. Germline assignment: CDR1 SEHNR and CDR2 FQNEAQ (reference sequence). J gave up 3 bases and V 5 bases, and 10 bases lay outside the gene matches. The CDR3 sequence: CASSKRLAENKETQYF. CDR3 nucleotide sequence: TGTGCCAGCAGCAAGAGACTAGCGGAGAATAAAGAGACCCAGTACTTC.

This chain joins TRBV4-2 and TRBJ2-7, with no clear D. The CDR3 sequence is 12 residues long. Germline assignment: CDR1 LGHNA and CDR2 YNFKEQ. Trimming removed 0 bases at V and 4 bases at J, with 4 bases between. This chain's CDR3 is CASSQDRYEQYF. The CDR3 DNA reads TGTGCCAGCAGCCAAGACAGATACGAGCAGTACTTC.

V gene TRBV27 combines with J gene TRBJ2-2, with 8 bases aligning to TRBD1. V lost 7 bases and J lost 6; bases outside the gene matches: 7. The CDR3 runs 14 residues. The germline gives CDR1 MNHEY, CDR2 SMNVEV (reference sequence). The CDR3 DNA is TGTGCCAGCACCCCGGACAGGGTGGCCGGGGAGCTGTTTTTT. This translates into CASTPDRVAGELFF.

The chain uses TRBV19 and TRBJ1-6, with TRBD1 as a possible D gene (5 bases). Germline CDR1 LNHDA, CDR2 SQIVND (reference sequence). The CDR3 extends over 14 amino acids. Trimming pared 3 bases from V and 8 bases from J, leaving 11 bases between. CDR3 in amino acids: CASSMTGGDSPLHF. The CDR3 coding sequence is TGTGCCAGTAGTATGACCGGGGGAGATTCACCCCTCCACTTT.

The count of this clone is one. The chain combines TRBV29-1 with TRBJ1-1, with D possibly being TRBD1 (5 bases). The V gene lost 6 bases and the J gene lost 6 bases, with 20 bases spanning the gap. The CDR3 loop spans 14 amino acids. Looked up from germline, CDR1 is SQVTM and CDR2 is ANQGSEA. CDR3 DNA: TGCAGCGTGCGGACGGCGGGAGTAGGGGCTGAAGCTTTCTTT. Protein product: CSVRTAGVGAEAFF.

The chain joins TRBV2 to TRBJ1-1, with TRBD1 identical over 9 bases. The V segment lost 9 bases and the J segment 10 bases; nucleotides outside the gene matches: 3. CDR1 and CDR2 (germline): SNHLY, FYNNEI. The CDR3 spans 10 residues. As DNA, the CDR3 is TGTGCCAGTGGGACAGGGCGAGCTTTCTTT. Its translation is CASGTGRAFF.

J is TRBJ2-7 and V is TRBV27; 9 bases fit TRBD1. V was clipped by 5 bases and J by 0 bases; unmatched bases: 5. Per the germline V gene, CDR1 is MNHEY and CDR2 is SMNVEV (reference sequence). The CDR3 contains 15 residues. The CDR3 bases are TGTGCCAGCAGTCTGGGGGGACAGGGCTCCTACGAGCAGTACTTC. This sequence encodes CASSLGGQGSYEQYF.

The chain carries TRBV6-2 or TRBV6-3 and TRBJ2-5; D unclear. CDR3 size: 11 residues. V was shortened by 4 bases and J by 4 bases, with 4 bases between the two germline ends. The germline gives CDR1 MNHEY, CDR2 SVGEGT. CDR3 sequence (DNA): TGTGCCAGCAGTTTCCGAGAGACCCAGTACTTC. Translating it yields CASSFRETQYF.

The chain combines TRBV27 with TRBJ1-6; TRBD1 aligns across 7 bases. The V and J ends lost 0 bases and 7 bases, in that order; junction bases with no gene match: 12. Germline V gene data show CDR1 as MNHEY and CDR2 as SMNVEV (reference sequence). The CDR3 consists of 18 residues. As DNA, the CDR3 is TGTGCCAGCAGTTTATCGGGACAGAAACAGGGAAGGAATTCACCCCTCCACTTT. As protein: CASSLSGQKQGRNSPLHF.

The chain uses TRBV5-5 and TRBJ2-5; D is ambiguous. V lost 2 bases, J lost 2 bases, and 10 bases lay in between. The CDR3 covers 14 residues. CDR1 and CDR2 from the germline V gene are SGHKS and YYEKEE (reference sequence). As DNA, the CDR3 is TGTGCCAGCAGCTTTTCCGGAGCACAAGAGACCCAGTACTTC. This translates into CASSFSGAQETQYF.

A single count supports this clone. The V and J genes are TRBV6-5 and TRBJ1-1; the D is unclear. Germline V gene sequence: CDR1 MNHEY, CDR2 SVGAGI. V lost 5 bases and J lost 3, with 10 bases in between. This CDR3 spans 13 amino acids. CDR3 DNA: TGTGCCAGCAGTCATACTAGATACACTGAAGCTTTCTTT. Translating it yields CASSHTRYTEAFF.

This chain connects TRBV6-2 or TRBV6-3 to TRBJ2-5; D possibly corresponds to TRBD2 (6 bases). The length of the CDR3 is 17 residues. Germline V gene data show CDR1 as MNHEY and CDR2 as SVGEGT. Trimming left V 6 bases short and J 5 bases short, with 25 bases between. The CDR3 here is CASSQPLSRDGDETQYF. The DNA of the CDR3 is TGTGCCAGCAGCCAACCCCTTTCGCGGGATGGTGACGAGACCCAGTACTTC.

The V gene is TRBV5-1, the J gene TRBJ2-1, with 12 bases lining up with TRBD2. The CDR3 is 22 amino acids. Germline CDR1 and CDR2: SGHRS and YFSETQ. Trimming removed 4 bases from V and 5 bases from J; junction bases left unmatched: 25. In nucleotides, the CDR3 is TGCGCCAGCAGCCGTATTAACCTTCTAGCGGGGGGGCCTGTGTCCCGGGACAATGAGCAGTTCTTC. Translating it yields CASSRINLLAGGPVSRDNEQFF.

V gene TRBV19 combines with J gene TRBJ2-2, with 10 positions matching TRBD1. In germline, CDR1 is LNHDA, CDR2 SQIVND (reference sequence). V gave up 5 bases and J gave up 5 bases; unmatched junction bases: 8. The CDR3 is made up of 16 amino acids. Written as DNA, the CDR3 is TGTGCCAGTAGTCCGGGACAGGGGAGGTGGACCGGGGAGCTGTTTTTT. This codes for CASSPGQGRWTGELFF.

The V call is TRBV6-1, the J call TRBJ2-1; D might be TRBD1 (5 bases). The CDR3 spans 17 residues. V was clipped by 1 base and J by 4 bases, with 17 bases between them. Germline V gene sequence: CDR1 MNHNS, CDR2 SASEGT. As DNA, the CDR3 is TGTGCCAGCAGTGAAGAGGTTAAGGGGCTTCAATACAATGAGCAGTTCTTC. This sequence encodes CASSEEVKGLQYNEQFF.

This clone was counted once. The J gene is TRBJ2-1, the V gene TRBV27; D is undetermined. From germline, CDR1 is MNHEY and CDR2 SMNVEV (reference sequence). This CDR3 is 18 amino acids long. With 1 base removed from V and 5 bases from J, the gap between germline ends came to 21 bases. The CDR3 coding sequence is TGTGCCAGCAGTTTATGGAGCCGATCCTCCAGCCTAAACAATGAGCAGTTCTTC. This translates into CASSLWSRSSSLNNEQFF.

In this sample, this clone turned up once. The chain links TRBV7-2 to TRBJ2-2; D is possibly TRBD2 (6 bases). The CDR3 extends over 13 amino acids. Trimming shortened V by 11 bases and J by 2 bases, and 12 bases separated the two germline ends. Germline loops: CDR1 SGHTA, CDR2 FQGNSA. The DNA of the CDR3 is TGTGCCGGGGGGAAGTATAACACCGGGGAGCTGTTTTTT. Its translation is CAGGKYNTGELFF.

The chain combines TRBV13 with TRBJ2-7; 8 bases match TRBD1. V was pared by 7 bases and J by 3 bases, with 11 bases of the junction left unmatched. This CDR3 has 15 residues. The germline gives CDR1 PRHDT, CDR2 FYEKMQ (reference sequence). CDR3 DNA sequence: TGTGCCAGCACCCCACGGCAGGGGGCCAACTACGAGCAGTACTTC. This codes for CASTPRQGANYEQYF. Full variable domain (outside the CDR3, taken from reference TRBV13 and TRBJ2-7): AAGVIQSPRHLIKEKRETATLKCYPIPRHDTVYWYQQGPGQDPQFLISFYEKMQSDKGSIPDRFSAQQFSDYHSELNMSSLELGDSALYFCASTPRQGANYEQYFGPGTRLTVT.